A selection of T cell receptor beta chains follows, all from one sample in a study of blood T cell repertoires in COVID-19. TCRdb keeps only in-frame clones here, not all; method: immunoSEQ multiplex PCR. The data hold 150,000 to 200,000 clones, with over 80% observed a single time. The sequenced material came from peripheral blood. These receptors were collected from a woman in her 40s with acute or convalescent COVID-19. CDR3s include the opening cysteine and the closing phenylalanine or tryptophan. The D gene is left open where the match is weak. Only part of the rows carry a size: once, few, many, or a class if the clone is expanded.

j_call	v_call	d_call	clone_size	cdr3_nt	cdr3_aa
TRBJ2-1	TRBV15	TRBD2	NA	TGTGCCACCAGCACCTCAGTGGCTAGCGGGAGGGGTGAGCAGTTCTTC	CATSTSVASGRGEQFF
TRBJ1-6	TRBV28	NA	NA	TGTGCCAGCAGTTTAAAGGGGAGGAATTCACCCCTCCACTTT	CASSLKGRNSPLHF
TRBJ2-2	TRBV7-2	NA	NA	TGTGCCAGCAGCTTAGGCGGAACGAACACCGGGGAGCTGTTTTTT	CASSLGGTNTGELFF
TRBJ2-5	TRBV27	NA	NA	TGTGCCAGCAGAAAGGTCGGGGAGACCCAGTACTTC	CASRKVGETQYF
TRBJ2-7	TRBV7-9	TRBD1	NA	TGTGCCAGCAGCTTCACAGGGGCCCGTGCCTACGAGCAGTACTTC	CASSFTGARAYEQYF
TRBJ2-7	TRBV28	TRBD2	NA	TGTGCCAGCAGTTTAGTGGGAGGGCCAGTCGAGCAGTACTTC	CASSLVGGPVEQYF
TRBJ2-1	TRBV23-1	TRBD2	NA	TGCGCCAGCAGTCAAGGAGCGCGGGAGCTGTGGTACAATGAGCAGTTCTTC	CASSQGARELWYNEQFF
TRBJ2-1	TRBV7-8	NA	NA	TGTGCCAGCAGCTTAGTAGCAGGGAATGGGTACAATGAGCAGTTCTTC	CASSLVAGNGYNEQFF
TRBJ1-3	TRBV19	NA	NA	TGTGCCAGTAGAAATCCGATCGGCCGGCGGTCTGGCACCATATATTTT	CASRNPIGRRSGTIYF
TRBJ1-5	TRBV2	NA	NA	TGTGCCAGCAGTGAGACAGGAAATCAGCCCCAGCATTTT	CASSETGNQPQHF
TRBJ2-3	TRBV25-1	TRBD2	NA	TGTGCCAGCAGTGAATGGGGGGGGGTCACAGATACGCAGTATTTT	CASSEWGGVTDTQYF
TRBJ1-1	TRBV7-9	NA	NA	TGTGCCAGCCAAACAGGGCTGAACACTGAAGCTTTCTTT	CASQTGLNTEAFF
TRBJ1-2	TRBV9	TRBD1	NA	TGTGCCAGCACAGGACAGGGCTTCTATGGCTACACCTTC	CASTGQGFYGYTF
TRBJ2-3	TRBV5-1	NA	NA	TGCGCCAGCAGCTTGGGTGGGGCAGCCACAGATACGCAGTATTTT	CASSLGGAATDTQYF
TRBJ1-5	TRBV27	TRBD1	NA	TGTGCCAGCAGTCCGGACAGGGTTAGCAATCAGCCCCAGCATTTT	CASSPDRVSNQPQHF
TRBJ1-1	TRBV19	NA	NA	TGTGCCAGTAGACCATTGGGGGCGAACACTGAAGCTTTCTTT	CASRPLGANTEAFF
TRBJ2-5	TRBV7-2	NA	NA	TGTGCCAGCAGCTCTAGACCGACTCTAGGCCAGTACTTC	CASSSRPTLGQYF
TRBJ1-2	TRBV7-2	TRBD1	NA	TGTGCCAGCAGTCCCTCGACAGGGAATAATGGCTACACCTTC	CASSPSTGNNGYTF
TRBJ1-2	TRBV6-6	NA	NA	TGTGCCAGCAGTCTGGACAGCAGCTATGGCTACACCTTC	CASSLDSSYGYTF
TRBJ1-5	TRBV10-1	NA	few	TGCGCCAGCAGTAACAGGATTTGCAATCAGCCCCAGCATTTT	CASSNRICNQPQHF
TRBJ2-3	TRBV29-1	NA	once	TGCAGCGTCCTGGGGGGACTTAGCACAGATACGCAGTATTTT	CSVLGGLSTDTQYF
TRBJ1-2	TRBV2	NA	NA	TGTGCCAGCAGTGAAGATACCGCAAGAGTTGGCTACACCTTC	CASSEDTARVGYTF
TRBJ1-5	TRBV5-8	NA	few	TGTGCCAGCAGCTTTCAGGTCGCTATGGGCGACCAGCCCCAGCATTTT	CASSFQVAMGDQPQHF
TRBJ2-5	TRBV10-2	NA	once	TGCGCCAGCAGTGACCTAGCCGGGGAGACCCAGTACTTC	CASSDLAGETQYF
TRBJ1-2	TRBV18	TRBD1	NA	TGTGCCAGCTCCGGACAGGACTATGGCTACACCTTC	CASSGQDYGYTF
TRBJ2-7	TRBV6-5	NA	NA	TGTGCCAGCAGTTACCGTACACCCAACCTCTCCCAGCAGTACTTC	CASSYRTPNLSQQYF
TRBJ2-7	TRBV4-1	NA	NA	TGCGCCAGCAGCCAAGACGGAGCCGGTCGGACCTACGAGCAGTACTTC	CASSQDGAGRTYEQYF
TRBJ2-4	TRBV7-9	NA	NA	TGTGCCAGCAGCTTCGCGGGGACAGCAGAAAACATTCAGTACTTC	CASSFAGTAENIQYF
TRBJ2-7	TRBV19	NA	few	TGTGCCAGTAGTATAGTGGGCACCGCCCCGGTAAAGCAGTACTTC	CASSIVGTAPVKQYF
TRBJ1-5	TRBV18	NA	NA	TGTGCCAGCTCCCGGGGGGGAGATAGCAATCAGCCCCAGCATTTT	CASSRGGDSNQPQHF
TRBJ2-1	TRBV5-1	NA	NA	TGCGCCAGCCGGACCGGAGAGCGGTACAATGAGCAGTTCTTC	CASRTGERYNEQFF
TRBJ1-2	TRBV28	TRBD1	NA	TGTGCCAGCAGTTCTATCCTAGGGGGCGCGGGCTATGGCTACACCTTC	CASSSILGGAGYGYTF
TRBJ1-2	TRBV25-1	TRBD1	NA	TGTGCCAGCAGTCAGGGGGGATATGGCTACACCTTC	CASSQGGYGYTF
TRBJ1-1	TRBV6-5	TRBD1	NA	TGTGCCAGCAGTTACGGACAGGGAACTGAAGCTTTCTTT	CASSYGQGTEAFF
TRBJ1-3	TRBV4-2	NA	NA	TGTGCCAGCAGCCAAGATTTCCCCGGGACTGGAAACACCATATATTTT	CASSQDFPGTGNTIYF
TRBJ2-5	TRBV14	TRBD2	NA	TGTGCCAGCAGCCAAGGGCCTAGCGGGGGGGCCCGGGAGACCCAGTACTTC	CASSQGPSGGARETQYF
TRBJ1-2	TRBV6-5	TRBD1	NA	TGTGCCAGCAGTTATTCGGAGGGGGCCGATGGCTACACCTTC	CASSYSEGADGYTF
TRBJ2-1	TRBV6-5	TRBD2	NA	TGTGCCAGCAGTCTACTAGCGGGAGTGAAAAATGAGCAGTTCTTC	CASSLLAGVKNEQFF
TRBJ1-5	TRBV6-5	NA	NA	TGTGCCACCGGGAGTGGGGGAAATTCCAATCAGCCCCAGCATTTT	CATGSGGNSNQPQHF
TRBJ2-7	TRBV7-2	TRBD2	NA	TGTGCCAGCAGCTTATATAGTAGCGGGGGATACGAGCAGTACTTC	CASSLYSSGGYEQYF
TRBJ2-3	TRBV5-1	TRBD1	NA	TGCGCCAGCAGCCTGTCGGGACAGGGGGTGATTGGTGAAGATACGCAGTATTTT	CASSLSGQGVIGEDTQYF
TRBJ2-7	TRBV20-1	NA	NA	TGCAGTGTCGGCGGAAACTACGAGCAGTACTTC	CSVGGNYEQYF
TRBJ2-7	TRBV7-9	TRBD2	NA	TGTGCCAGCAGCTTAGTCCCCCTGGCTAGCGGGATCCACGAGCAGTACTTC	CASSLVPLASGIHEQYF
TRBJ1-1	TRBV6-5	NA	NA	TGTGCCAGCACTGTGGACTTCATGAACACTGAAGCTTTCTTT	CASTVDFMNTEAFF
TRBJ2-7	TRBV7-9	TRBD1	NA	TGTGCCAGCAGCGACGACAGGGGGAAGTACTTC	CASSDDRGKYF
TRBJ1-4	TRBV10-3	NA	NA	TGTGCCACCTCATCAGAGGACAGAGCTAATGAAAAACTGTTTTTT	CATSSEDRANEKLFF
TRBJ2-1	TRBV27	NA	NA	TGTGCCAGCCGATCTCCGGGGATCCCCAAATACAATGAGCAGTTCTTC	CASRSPGIPKYNEQFF
TRBJ1-4	TRBV12-3/TRBV12-4	NA	NA	TGTGCCAGCAGTTTCTCTGAAAAACTGTTTTTT	CASSFSEKLFF
TRBJ2-7	TRBV5-3	TRBD2	NA	TGTGCCAGAAGCACCCCTCGTGCGGGGGACCCCCAGGACGAGCAGTACTTC	CARSTPRAGDPQDEQYF
TRBJ2-2	TRBV10-1	TRBD2	NA	TGCGCCAGCAAAGGGGCTAGCGGGGCCGGGGAGCTGTTTTTT	CASKGASGAGELFF
TRBJ2-5	TRBV24-1	TRBD1	NA	TGTGCCACCAGTGATTCAACGCAGGGGGCAGGGGAGACCCAGTACTTC	CATSDSTQGAGETQYF
TRBJ1-5	TRBV30	TRBD1	NA	TGTGCCTGGAAGTCGAGCAGGGGGATCTATCAGCCCCAGCATTTT	CAWKSSRGIYQPQHF
TRBJ1-3	TRBV5-4	TRBD1	NA	TGTGCCAGCAGCTACCTCACAGGGGACTCTGGAAACACCATATATTTT	CASSYLTGDSGNTIYF
TRBJ2-7	TRBV10-1	NA	NA	TGCGCCAGCAGTGACTCTACAGAAGACGAGCAGTACTTC	CASSDSTEDEQYF
TRBJ1-3	TRBV19	TRBD1	NA	TGTGCCAGCAAACGGACAGGGGGCGCGGAGCGAGACACCATATATTTT	CASKRTGGAERDTIYF
TRBJ1-2	TRBV12-3/TRBV12-4	NA	NA	TGTGCCAGCAGTTTCGGGTATGGCTACACCTTC	CASSFGYGYTF
TRBJ1-3	TRBV10-3	NA	NA	TGTGCCATCAGTGAGTCTCGGGGAAACACCATATATTTT	CAISESRGNTIYF
TRBJ2-5	TRBV27	TRBD2	NA	TGTGCCAGCAGTCCCCAGCGGGAGGGCCTTCTTCTGTACTTC	CASSPQREGLLLYF